The 11 T cell receptor beta chains reported below all come from one sample, sequenced in a study of beta chain features in type 1 diabetes. Expressed TCRB transcripts were sequenced, since all the RNA that had been isolated was reverse transcribed. TCRdb's table, derived via immunoSEQ multiplex PCR, lists solely in-frame clones and lacks some. The table lists around 180,000 clones, around an eighth of them singletons. Sequenced: central memory CD4+ T cells from blood. These receptors were collected from a woman between 18 and 30 years old in good health.

The chain recombines TRBV2 with TRBJ2-5; 7 bases agree with TRBD2. This CDR3 region has 14 residues. Germline lookup yields CDR1 SNHLY and CDR2 FYNNEI. V dropped 5 bases and J dropped 2; count of bases not matched to a gene: 5. Here the CDR3 reads CASSRLAVQETQYF. In DNA, the CDR3 is TGTGCCAGCAGTAGGCTAGCGGTTCAAGAGACCCAGTACTTC.

The chain recombines TRBV10-3 with TRBJ2-1; 7 bases agree with TRBD1. Germline CDR1 is ENHRY and CDR2 is SYGVKD. V was pared by 10 bases and J by 6 bases, with 18 bases of the junction left unmatched. This CDR3 contains 16 residues. As DNA, the CDR3 is TGTGCCACACAACATTCAGGGGGTTCCTCTGGCAATGAGCAGTTCTTC. It specifies CATQHSGGSSGNEQFF.

In its sample, this clone was seen a few times. This chain joins TRBV28 and TRBJ2-7; 7 nucleotides agree with TRBD2. From germline, CDR1 is MDHEN and CDR2 SYDVKM. J lost 9 bases, V lost 6 bases, and 8 bases had no gene match. The CDR3 spans 12 residues. As DNA, the CDR3 is TGTGCCAGCAGGGCTAGCGGACTAAGGCAGTACTTC. It translates to CASRASGLRQYF.

This clone showed up just a few times. The chain combines TRBV7-9 with TRBJ1-2, with 9 positions matching TRBD1. Germline assignment: CDR1 SEHNR and CDR2 FQNEAQ (reference sequence). The CDR3 consists of 14 residues. Germline trimming cut 5 bases from V and 4 bases from J; bases unmatched to any gene: 5. CDR3 in DNA: TGTGCCAGCAGCCTCTCGACAGGGGGCTATGGCTACACCTTC. This encodes CASSLSTGGYGYTF.

This clone showed up just a few times. This sequence joins TRBV4-3 and TRBJ2-2; D not resolved. Germline V lookup: CDR1 LGHNA, CDR2 YSLEER. This CDR3 region has 14 residues. Trimming stripped 1 base from V and 6 bases from J, with 9 bases between. The DNA of the CDR3 is TGCGCCAGCAGCCAAGTCCCGGTTGCCGGGGAGCTGTTTTTT. It translates to CASSQVPVAGELFF.

The table lists this clone with a few counts. This chain joins TRBV29-1 and TRBJ1-5; no firm D call. The germline CDR1 and CDR2 sequences are SQVTM and ANQGSEA. The CDR3 has 13 amino acids. V lost 4 bases, J lost 3 bases, and 10 bases lay in between. CDR3 amino acids: CSVGAQNNQPQHF. The CDR3 DNA follows: TGCAGCGTTGGGGCGCAGAACAATCAGCCCCAGCATTTT.

This chain connects TRBV10-3 to TRBJ2-1; 10 nucleotides match TRBD1. The CDR3 has 15 amino acids. Germline loops: CDR1 ENHRY, CDR2 SYGVKD. Losses at the gene ends were 6 bases for V and 9 bases for J; bases not matched to a gene: 11. CDR3 region: CAIRPGQGWIGEQFF. The CDR3 bases are TGTGCCATCAGACCGGGACAGGGGTGGATCGGTGAGCAGTTCTTC.

This rearrangement joins TRBV29-1 to TRBJ1-2, with a weak D call TRBD1 (6 bases). V was clipped by 6 bases and J by 4 bases, with 15 bases between them. The CDR3 is 13 amino acids. Germline V lookup: CDR1 SQVTM, CDR2 ANQGSEA. The CDR3 bases are TGCAGCGTCGACCTAGGACAGTCCTATGGCTACACCTTC. This gives the protein CSVDLGQSYGYTF.

V is TRBV28 and J is TRBJ1-2; D unresolved. Trimming took 5 bases from V and 4 from J, leaving 11 bases between them. Germline CDR1 and CDR2: MDHEN and SYDVKM. The CDR3 consists of 13 residues. CDR3 DNA: TGTGCCAGCAGTCCCACAAACCTCTATGGCTACACCTTC. Protein product: CASSPTNLYGYTF.

This chain joins TRBV28 and TRBJ1-3, with 7 bases aligning to TRBD1. V lost 5 bases and J lost 2; bases outside the gene matches: 6. The CDR3 totals 15 residues. Germline V gene data show CDR1 as MDHEN and CDR2 as SYDVKM. In DNA, the CDR3 is TGTGCCAGCAGTGCCACCGACAGGGCTGGAAACACCATATATTTT. Protein sequence: CASSATDRAGNTIYF.

The CDR3 bases are TGTGCCAGCAGCCAGGACGGGAAGACCCAGTACTTC. Its protein is CASSQDGKTQYF. This sequence joins TRBV11-2 and TRBJ2-5; a weak D match, TRBD2 (5 bases). The CDR3 has 12 residues. Per germline, CDR1 SGHAT and CDR2 FQNNGV. The ends were cut back, 5 bases at V and 6 bases at J, with 10 bases in the middle.